What follows are 20 T cell receptor beta chains derived from one specimen sequenced in a study of blood T cell repertoires in COVID-19. The assay was immunoSEQ multiplex PCR, and TCRdb's table has in-frame clones only and misses some. Here the sample spans just over 35,000 clones, more than 70% being singletons. Sample: peripheral blood. The receptors were sampled from a human donor in a cohort sampled during active COVID-19.

The genes are TRBV3-1 (or the pseudogene TRBV3-2) and TRBJ1-2; possibly TRBD1 for D (6 bases). The CDR3 extends over 15 amino acids. Looked up from germline, CDR1 is LGHDT and CDR2 is YNNKEL (reference sequence). V lost 1 base to trimming and J lost 5 bases, with 14 bases between them. The CDR3 here is CASSQASTGNYGYTF. The CDR3 DNA reads as TGTGCCAGCAGCCAAGCCTCGACAGGAAATTATGGCTACACCTTC.

Regarding this clone: The sample has other DNA sequences that encode this CDR3 too. The chain has TRBV28 and TRBJ2-7; 10 bases map to TRBD1. Germline V gene sequence: CDR1 MDHEN, CDR2 SYDVKM. V was clipped by 5 bases and J by 2 bases; unmatched bases: 6. The CDR3 sequence is 15 residues long. DNA for the CDR3: TGTGCCAGCAGTCCCGGGACAGGGGTTCCCTACGAGCAGTACTTC. It encodes CASSPGTGVPYEQYF.

This chain links TRBV5-1 with TRBJ2-5, with 7 positions matching TRBD1. Per the germline V gene, CDR1 is SGHRS and CDR2 is YFSETQ. CDR3 length: 15 residues. Trimming cost V 1 base and J 5 bases; bases outside gene matches: 8. The CDR3 DNA follows: TGCGCCAGCAGCTTGACTGGGACAGTGGAGGAGACCCAGTACTTC. It translates to CASSLTGTVEETQYF. Using reference TRBV5-1 and TRBJ2-5 for the parts outside the CDR3, the full variable domain is KAGVTQTPRYLIKTRGQQVTLSCSPISGHRSVSWYQQTPGQGLQFLFEYFSETQRNKGNFPGRFSGRQFSNSRSEMNVSTLELGDSALYLCASSLTGTVEETQYFGPGTRLLVL.

The chain joins TRBV5-1 to TRBJ1-2, with 10 bases that match TRBD1. The ends lost 4 bases at V and 0 bases at J; junction bases unmatched: 6. Germline CDR1 SGHRS, CDR2 YFSETQ. The CDR3 has 16 residues. The CDR3 DNA reads as TGCGCCAGCAGCCGATCGACAGGGGGCACTAACTATGGCTACACCTTC. This sequence encodes CASSRSTGGTNYGYTF.

J is TRBJ2-1 and V is TRBV20-1; TRBD1 agrees at 9 bases. In germline, CDR1 is DFQATT, CDR2 SNEGSKA (reference sequence). V lost 3 bases to trimming and J lost 5 bases; unmatched junction nucleotides: 5. The CDR3 is made up of 14 amino acids. This CDR3 is CSASSGTGHNEQFF. CDR3 nucleotides: TGCAGTGCTAGTTCCGGGACAGGGCACAATGAGCAGTTCTTC.

For the CDR3, the DNA is TGCGCCAGCAGCCAAATAACAGGGGTATCCTACGAGCAGTACTTC. Amino acids: CASSQITGVSYEQYF. V gene TRBV4-1 combines with J gene TRBJ2-7; 7 bases fit TRBD1. Per germline, CDR1 MGHRA and CDR2 YSYEKL. There are 15 residues in the CDR3. Trimming cost V 2 bases and J 1 base; bases outside gene matches: 5.

This clone was counted once. The CDR3 protein is CASSYLGAGGLNIQYF. The CDR3 DNA follows: TGTGCCAGCAGTTACTTAGGGGCGGGGGGCCTAAACATTCAGTACTTC. The chain joins TRBV6-5 to TRBJ2-4; 8 bases are a match to TRBD2. Germline loops: CDR1 MNHEY, CDR2 SVGAGI. The CDR3 is 16 residues long. Trimming took 1 base from V and 6 from J; bases not matched to a gene: 8.

This clone came up once. This chain joins TRBV4-1 and TRBJ1-2, with 7 bases lining up with TRBD1. V dropped 3 bases and J dropped 3; count of bases not matched to a gene: 4. The germline V gene encodes CDR1 MGHRA and CDR2 YSYEKL. The CDR3 runs to 14 residues. The CDR3 sequence: CASSQVTGDYGYTF. Written as DNA, the CDR3 is TGCGCCAGCAGCCAGGTCACAGGGGACTATGGCTACACCTTC.

The J gene is TRBJ1-3, the V gene TRBV15, with 10 bases fitting TRBD1. Unmatched junction bases numbered 2, after V lost 3 bases and J lost 3 bases. The CDR3 sequence is 15 residues long. Germline assignment: CDR1 LNHNV and CDR2 YYDKDF (reference sequence). The CDR3 spells CATSRGQGFGNTIYF. For the CDR3, the DNA is TGTGCCACCAGCAGGGGACAGGGGTTTGGAAACACCATATATTTT.

This chain uses TRBV19 with TRBJ1-6; 8 bases are a match to TRBD1. Germline CDR1 and CDR2: LNHDA and SQIVND (reference sequence). The CDR3 contains 15 residues. With V trimmed by 5 bases and J by 8 bases, 8 bases remained unmatched. CDR3: CASSPLQGADSPLHF. As DNA, the CDR3 is TGTGCCAGTAGTCCGCTCCAGGGGGCTGATTCACCCCTCCACTTT.

This rearrangement joins TRBV28 to TRBJ1-5; D is possibly TRBD1 (5 bases). This CDR3 is 17 amino acids long. Germline CDR1 and CDR2: MDHEN and SYDVKM. The germline V and J ends were trimmed by 3 bases and 1 base, with 16 bases remaining between them. In nucleotides, the CDR3 is TGTGCCAGCAGTTTGTACTCGCAGGGTCTGAGCAATCAGCCCCAGCATTTT. This codes for CASSLYSQGLSNQPQHF.

The V gene is TRBV7-9, the J gene TRBJ2-4; D gene unclear. V gave up 0 bases and J gave up 10 bases, with 10 bases separating them. The V gene's germline CDR1 is SEHNR and CDR2 FQNEAQ (reference sequence). The CDR3 is made up of 13 amino acids. The CDR3 DNA sequence: TGTGCCAGCAGCTTAGCCCTCGGTCAAATTCAGTACTTC. This codes for CASSLALGQIQYF. Full variable domain (missing parts from reference TRBV7-9 and TRBJ2-4): DTGVSQNPRHKITKRGQNVTFRCDPISEHNRLYWYRQTLGQGPEFLTYFQNEAQLEKSRLLSDRFSAERPKGSFSTLEIQRTEQGDSAMYLCASSLALGQIQYFGAGTRLSVL.

V and J are TRBV18 and TRBJ1-1, with 8 bases lining up with TRBD1. This CDR3 has 17 residues. V lost 5 bases and J lost 4; bases outside the gene matches: 15. Germline CDR1 and CDR2: KGHSH and LQKENI. The CDR3: CASSSRDLRGQSTEAFF. CDR3 DNA: TGTGCCAGCTCATCAAGAGACCTCAGGGGGCAAAGCACTGAAGCTTTCTTT.

This clone was observed once. The genes are TRBV11-2 and TRBJ1-5, with 8 bases identical to TRBD1. The junction had 7 bases not matched to a gene; V was cut back by 5 bases and J by 7 bases. Germline V gives CDR1 SGHAT, CDR2 FQNNGV. This CDR3 spans 14 amino acids. The CDR3 DNA reads TGTGCCAGCAGCGGGGGGACAGGTTTCCAGCCCCAGCATTTT. Translating gives CASSGGTGFQPQHF.

The gene calls are TRBV6-1 and TRBJ2-5; D not resolved. The CDR3 runs 11 residues. Germline values: CDR1 MNHNS, CDR2 SASEGT. Trimming removed 7 bases from V and 5 bases from J, with 8 bases in between. CDR3 sequence reads: CASKIRETQYF. In nucleotides, the CDR3 is TGTGCCAGCAAGATCCGGGAGACCCAGTACTTC.

The chain links TRBV9 to TRBJ1-6; D remains unclear. Germline assignment: CDR1 SGDLS and CDR2 YYNGEE. V lost 3 bases, J lost 7 bases, and 11 bases lay in between. The CDR3 consists of 14 residues. The CDR3 loop is CASSAPDSNSPLHF. DNA for the CDR3: TGTGCCAGCAGCGCACCGGACTCGAATTCACCCCTCCACTTT.

A note on this clone: The germline gene is not matched at one end of the junction; a read error may be the cause. This chain joins TRBV7-7 and TRBJ2-5; D is uncertain. Germline V CDR1 and CDR2: SSHAT, FNYEAQ (reference sequence). There are 16 residues in the CDR3. CDR3 residues: CASSLGKVGRQETQYF. DNA of the CDR3: TGTGCTAGCAGCTTAGGGAAGGTTGGGCGACAAGAGACCCAGTACTTC.

The chain combines TRBV5-1 with TRBJ1-5; 8 positions match TRBD1. CDR3 length: 16 amino acids. Germline V CDR1 and CDR2: SGHRS, YFSETQ. J gave up 3 bases and V 0 bases, and 5 bases lay outside the gene matches. In DNA, the CDR3 is TGCGCCAGCAGCTTGGGAGGGACAGGCTACAATCAGCCCCAGCATTTT. Translated, it gives CASSLGGTGYNQPQHF.

The chain's CDR3 is CASSARDRGQTDTQYF. CDR3 bases: TGTGCCAGTAGTGCCCGGGACAGGGGGCAGACAGATACGCAGTATTTT. The rearrangement joins TRBV19 to TRBJ2-3; 12 bases line up with TRBD1. The CDR3 is 16 residues long. Germline CDR1 and CDR2: LNHDA and SQIVND (reference sequence). Losses at the gene ends were 5 bases for V and 3 bases for J; bases not matched to a gene: 6.

This clone was counted a single time. The chain is built from TRBV27 and TRBJ1-3; 7 positions agree with TRBD1. The CDR3 consists of 16 residues. Germline CDR1 and CDR2: MNHEY and SMNVEV (reference sequence). The ends lost 4 bases at V and 1 base at J; junction bases unmatched: 7. CDR3 in amino acids: CASSSGQAGSGNTIYF. In nucleotides, the CDR3 is TGTGCCAGCAGTTCCGGACAGGCCGGATCTGGAAACACCATATATTTT.